A single sample is the source of the 15 T cell receptor beta chains below, sequenced in a study of identical twins. Using its own MiXCR run on the 5' RACE reads, TCRdb lists one record per CDR3 protein. Among some 1,600,000 distinct CDR3 sequences listed, around 33% were seen once. Material for sequencing was cord blood. The origin of the receptors is a newborn girl in good health.

This clonotype was counted many times. This chain uses TRBV4-1 with TRBJ2-1; 9 bases fit TRBD2. This CDR3 contains 19 residues. CDR1 is MGHRA and CDR2 is YSYEKL in the germline V gene. Trimming removed 1 base from V and 7 bases from J; junction bases left unmatched: 17. The CDR3 DNA sequence: TGCGCCAGCAGCCAAGTTAGACCCCAACCGGGACTAGCTGCAAATGAGCAGTTCTTC. Its translation: CASSQVRPQPGLAANEQFF.

This clonotype was observed a few times. V and J are TRBV27 and TRBJ2-7; D is perhaps TRBD1 (6 bases). The CDR3 contains 15 residues. The germline V gene has CDR1 MNHEY and CDR2 SMNVEV (reference sequence). Trimming removed 5 bases at V and 1 base at J, with 15 bases between. The CDR3 region is CASSVSRGLSYEQYF. For the CDR3, the DNA is TGTGCCAGCAGTGTCAGCAGGGGCCTTTCCTACGAGCAGTACTTC.

This chain joins TRBV5-6 and TRBJ2-6; D is uncertain. The CDR3 spans 15 residues. The V end was cut by 1 base, the J end by 4 bases, with 9 bases between. CDR1 is SGHDT, CDR2 YYEEEE, per germline. CDR3 amino acids: CASSLYRRGANVLTF. In DNA form, the CDR3 reads TGTGCCAGCAGCTTGTATCGTAGAGGGGCCAACGTCCTGACTTTC.

The V call is TRBV11-2, the J call TRBJ2-3; TRBD1 matches 8 bases. V lost 2 bases, J lost 2 bases, and 9 bases stayed unmatched. This CDR3 region has 17 residues. Germline V gene sequence: CDR1 SGHAT, CDR2 FQNNGV. The CDR3 nucleotides are TGTGCCAGCAGCTTATGGGGGCGGGACAGGTACACAGATACGCAGTATTTT. It translates to CASSLWGRDRYTDTQYF. Looking up the rest from reference TRBV11-2 and TRBJ2-3 gives the full variable domain: EAGVAQSPRYKIIEKRQSVAFWCNPISGHATLYWYQQILGQGPKLLIQFQNNGVVDDSQLPKDRFSAERLKGVDSTLKIQPAKLEDSAVYLCASSLWGRDRYTDTQYFGPGTRLTVL.

Note on this clonotype: A junction end diverges from the germline sequence, so it may reflect a read error. The gene calls are TRBV11-2 and TRBJ1-2; no reliable D call. Germline V gene lookup returns CDR1 SGHAT and CDR2 FQNNGV. This CDR3 contains 14 residues. The CDR3, as DNA: TGTGCCTGCAGCTTAGGGTATCCCACCTATGGCTACACCTTC. Its protein product is CACSLGYPTYGYTF.

About this clonotype itself: A read error may produce the germline difference seen at one junction end. The genes are TRBV27 and TRBJ2-3, with 12 bases that match TRBD2. CDR1 MNHEY and CDR2 SMNVEV come from the germline V gene (reference sequence). The CDR3 spans 17 residues. CDR3 in DNA: TGTACCAGCAGTTTATCCCCCACTAGCGGGGGGTTAGATACGCAGTATTTT. It encodes CTSSLSPTSGGLDTQYF.

The V and J genes are TRBV5-6 and TRBJ2-1; 10 positions agree with TRBD2. The CDR3 is 15 amino acids. V lost 5 bases, J lost 9 bases, and 11 bases stayed unmatched. Germline-derived CDR1 and CDR2 are SGHDT and YYEEEE. CDR3 residues: CASRRTSGVNTEQFF. CDR3 nucleotide sequence: TGTGCCAGCAGGAGAACTAGCGGGGTTAATACTGAGCAGTTCTTC.

This clonotype was observed a few times. This rearrangement joins TRBV11-2 to TRBJ1-2; no clear D gene. Trimming left V 0 bases short and J 6 bases short, with 8 bases between. The CDR3 covers 13 residues. Germline assignment: CDR1 SGHAT and CDR2 FQNNGV. The CDR3 spells CASSLEGWNGYTF. The CDR3 DNA reads as TGTGCCAGCAGCTTAGAGGGATGGAATGGCTACACCTTC.

This clonotype was counted once. This may be a read error: a much more frequent sequence differs by one nucleotide. The chain combines TRBV6-5 with TRBJ1-2; maybe TRBD1 (5 bases). The CDR3 is 14 residues long. The germline CDR1 and CDR2 sequences are MNHEY and SVGAGI. The CDR3 nucleotides read TGTGCCAGCAGTTACAGACAGAGAAACTATGGCTACAGCTTC. It yields the protein CASSYRQRNYGYSF.

CDR3 nucleotides: TGTGCCAGCAGCCGGACGGCTGGGGGAGAGCAGTTCTTC. It yields the protein CASSRTAGGEQFF. V gene TRBV6-5 combines with J gene TRBJ2-1; either TRBD1 or TRBD2 may fit D (5 bases each). Trimming cost V 6 bases and J 10 bases, with 16 bases left between them. The CDR3 contains 13 residues. Germline CDR1 is MNHEY and CDR2 is SVGAGI.

This clonotype was recorded at least ten times. The chain employs TRBV4-2 and TRBJ1-2, with TRBD1 as a possible D gene (6 bases). The CDR3 runs 11 residues. Germline values: CDR1 LGHNA, CDR2 YNFKEQ. Trimming stripped 6 bases from V and 4 bases from J, with 6 bases between. As DNA, the CDR3 is TGTGCCAGCAGGGACAGCTATGGCTACACCTTC. Amino acids: CASRDSYGYTF.

A single count supports this clonotype. The J gene is TRBJ1-1, the V gene TRBV25-1; tentatively, D is TRBD1 (6 bases). This CDR3 is 15 amino acids long. V lost 3 bases to trimming and J lost 3 bases, with 14 bases between them. Germline loops: CDR1 MGHDK, CDR2 SYGVNS. CDR3 coding DNA: TGTGCCAGCAGTGACGAAGGACAGCGGGACACTGAAGCTTTCTTT. Protein: CASSDEGQRDTEAFF.

A few counts support this clonotype. V and J are TRBV6-1 and TRBJ1-2, with D perhaps TRBD1 (5 bases). CDR3 size: 13 residues. Per the germline V gene, CDR1 is MNHNS and CDR2 is SASEGT. Between the trimmed V and J ends, which lost 10 bases and 3 bases, there was a span of 15 bases. The CDR3 here is CATGKTDYYGYTF. CDR3 nucleotides: TGTGCCACGGGAAAGACAGACTACTATGGCTACACCTTC.

A remark on this clonotype: A junction boundary mismatches the germline segment, possibly from a read error. This chain connects TRBV12-3 or TRBV12-4 to TRBJ1-2; D not resolved. The CDR3 is made up of 14 amino acids. The CDR3 reads CASSLRNANHGYTF. CDR3 DNA sequence: TGTGCCAGCAGTCTGCGCAACGCTAACCATGGCTACACCTTC.

This clonotype has a count of ten or more. The genes are TRBV3-1 and TRBJ2-7; 9 bases agree with TRBD2. Looked up from germline, CDR1 is LGHDT and CDR2 is YNNKEL (reference sequence). Trimming at V came to 4 bases and at J to 2 bases, leaving 3 bases not matched to a gene. The CDR3 covers 14 residues. The CDR3 spells CASSRTSVPYEQYF. For the CDR3, the DNA is TGTGCCAGCAGCCGGACTAGCGTTCCCTACGAGCAGTACTTC.